The clone carrying this T cell receptor (beta chain) was observed many times. Antigen unknown. The sample belongs to a study of spatial heterogeneity in lung cancer. Germline V gene sequence: CDR1 KGHSH, CDR2 LQKENI. The CDR3 is 14 residues long. V lost 4 bases to trimming and J lost 1 base, with 11 bases between them. MiXCR, applied by TCRdb to the 5' RACE reads, yields one record per CDR3 protein. This sample has under 15,000 distinct CDR3 sequences; 4.7% occur once, and the top ten carry approximately 16%. Study-level results: In tumors, expanded intratumoral alpha and beta TCR counts tracked mutation counts. Beta chains had 13% to 15% coverage of tumor T cells, and alpha chains had roughly 7%.

Time point reported: sample taken at primary tumor resection. The 65 or so donors had untreated early-stage non-small cell lung cancer. Unsorted samples of tumor, nontumor lung or frozen PBMC had their whole RNA sequenced. Source: lung tumor tissue, taken at surgery. This chain joins TRBV18 and TRBJ2-7; D unresolved. This receptor was identified in a female donor with early-stage non-small cell lung cancer. CDR3 coding DNA: TGTGCCAGCTCACAGGAGCCGCGATCCTACGAGCAGTACTTC. Translated: CASSQEPRSYEQYF.